The 32 T cell receptor beta chains below were found in one sample sequenced in a study of blood T cell repertoires in COVID-19 (dated by TCRdb to about 2020). The library was obtained by the immunoSEQ multiplex PCR assay. TCRdb holds this immuneACCESS table with in-frame rearrangements only. Some clones are missing; in checked studies, unresolved V genes explain under half, and the rest has no known cause. The sample contains approximately 170,000 clones, around nine tenths of them found a single time. The ten most abundant clones make up roughly 0.82% of the sample. Sequencing was performed on PBMCs or T cells enriched from blood (not recorded which). The receptors were gathered from a woman between 18 and 29 years old who had recovered from COVID-19.

J is TRBJ1-2 and V is TRBV11-2, with a weak D call TRBD1 (6 bases). V was trimmed by 3 bases and J by 8 bases, leaving 19 bases between them. The CDR3 length is 15 residues. From germline, CDR1 is SGHAT and CDR2 FQNNGV. The CDR3 region is CASSFTRGLLEGYTF. CDR3 DNA: TGTGCCAGCAGCTTTACGCGGGGGCTACTGGAAGGCTACACCTTC.

This chain uses TRBV5-5 with TRBJ1-5; D gene uncertain. V lost 1 base and J 0 bases, leaving 8 bases between the germline ends. The CDR3 extends over 15 amino acids. Per the germline V gene, CDR1 is SGHKS and CDR2 is YYEKEE (reference sequence). CDR3 sequence: CASSLSRYSNQPQHF. The CDR3 DNA sequence: TGTGCCAGCAGCTTGTCCCGCTATAGCAATCAGCCCCAGCATTTT.

The chain carries TRBV12-5 and TRBJ2-5; possible D gene TRBD1, 5 bases. V was clipped by 5 bases and J by 0 bases, with 16 bases between them. The CDR3 is 16 residues long. The germline V gene encodes CDR1 LGHNT and CDR2 FRNRAP. CDR3 sequence: CASGPPEIGDQETQYF. The CDR3 DNA reads TGTGCTAGTGGTCCCCCCGAAATAGGGGACCAAGAGACCCAGTACTTC. Drawing the rest from reference TRBV12-5 and TRBJ2-5, the complete variable domain is DARVTQTPRHKVTEMGQEVTMRCQPILGHNTVFWYRQTMMQGLELLAYFRNRAPLDDSGMPKDRFSAEMPDATLATLKIQPSEPRDSAVYFCASGPPEIGDQETQYFGPGTRLLVL.

This clone occurred once. The chain is built from TRBV9 and TRBJ2-1; tentative D call: TRBD1 (5 bases). Germline-derived CDR1 and CDR2 are SGDLS and YYNGEE. Trimming stripped 0 bases from V and 0 bases from J, with 13 bases between. This CDR3 region has 17 residues. CDR3 region: CASSVGAGLSSYNEQFF. CDR3 sequence (DNA): TGTGCCAGCAGCGTAGGGGCAGGGCTGAGCTCCTACAATGAGCAGTTCTTC.

The V call is TRBV29-1, the J call TRBJ1-1, with D unresolved. V was pared by 5 bases and J by 3 bases, with 13 bases between. Germline lookup yields CDR1 SQVTM and CDR2 ANQGSEA. The CDR3 is 13 residues long. The CDR3, as DNA: TGCAGCGTTTGCCAGCGGTGGGACACTGAAGCTTTCTTT. Amino acid sequence: CSVCQRWDTEAFF.

This sequence joins TRBV29-1 and TRBJ2-3, with D maybe TRBD1 (6 bases). Germline V gives CDR1 SQVTM, CDR2 ANQGSEA. The CDR3 consists of 13 residues. Trimming removed 7 bases at V and 5 bases at J, with 16 bases between. This chain's CDR3 is CSASTRTVDTQYF. DNA for the CDR3: TGCAGCGCATCGACTCGGACAGTAGATACGCAGTATTTT.

To note about this clone: The junction and the germline gene differ at one end; a read error may be behind it. The V call is TRBV7-7, the J call TRBJ2-1; 8 bases match TRBD1. The CDR3 spans 17 residues. Germline V gene sequence: CDR1 SSHAT, CDR2 FNYEAQ (reference sequence). The CDR3 loop reads CASSLGGAGTGYNEQFF. CDR3 sequence (DNA): TGTGCTAGCAGCTTAGGGGGAGCCGGGACAGGTTACAATGAGCAGTTCTTC.

CDR3 nucleotides: TGTGCCAGCAGCGAAAGCGGCCACACAGATACGCAGTATTTT. This codes for CASSESGHTDTQYF. The V call is TRBV28, the J call TRBJ2-3; tentative D call: TRBD2 (5 bases). This CDR3 has 14 residues. Between the trimmed V and J ends, which lost 6 bases and 2 bases, there was a span of 12 bases. The germline V gene has CDR1 MDHEN and CDR2 SYDVKM.

The rearrangement joins TRBV6-2 or TRBV6-3 to TRBJ2-2, with TRBD2 matching over 8 bases. Looked up from germline, CDR1 is MNHEY and CDR2 is SVGEGT. The CDR3 loop spans 17 amino acids. Germline trimming cut 6 bases from V and 8 bases from J; bases unmatched to any gene: 17. The CDR3 sequence is CASSGTSGTRDSGELFF. The CDR3 bases are TGTGCCAGCAGCGGGACTTCCGGGACTAGGGATTCGGGGGAGCTGTTTTTT.

The genes are TRBV6-2 or TRBV6-3 and TRBJ2-2; no clear D. The CDR3 is made up of 13 amino acids. V was shortened by 6 bases and J by 6 bases, with 11 bases between the two germline ends. The germline CDR1 and CDR2 sequences are MNHEY and SVGEGT. In DNA form, the CDR3 reads TGTGCCAGCAGCCCATGGAGATCCGGGGAGCTGTTTTTT. It encodes CASSPWRSGELFF.

This rearrangement joins TRBV28 to TRBJ2-7; a weak D match, TRBD1 (6 bases). Trimming took 2 bases from V and 2 from J, leaving 19 bases between them. The CDR3 totals 17 residues. The germline gives CDR1 MDHEN, CDR2 SYDVKM. The CDR3 reads CASSLGGTGTWTYEQYF. In DNA, the CDR3 is TGTGCCAGCAGTTTAGGTGGGACCGGGACATGGACCTACGAGCAGTACTTC.

CDR3 in amino acids: CASSSDWTGETQYF. CDR3 coding DNA: TGTGCCAGCAGCTCGGACTGGACGGGGGAGACCCAGTACTTC. The gene calls are TRBV7-9 and TRBJ2-5, with a tentative D call TRBD2 (5 bases). Germline CDR1 and CDR2: SEHNR and FQNEAQ (reference sequence). The germline V and J ends were trimmed by 4 bases and 5 bases, with 14 bases remaining between them. The CDR3 is made up of 14 amino acids.

This sequence joins TRBV4-1 and TRBJ2-1, with a weak D call TRBD2 (5 bases). Deletions cut 6 bases from V and 0 bases from J, with 12 bases between. The germline gives CDR1 MGHRA, CDR2 YSYEKL. The CDR3 has 15 residues. CDR3 residues: CASRVGGSSYNEQFF. CDR3 sequence (DNA): TGCGCCAGCAGGGTTGGTGGGAGCTCCTACAATGAGCAGTTCTTC.

The chain carries TRBV7-6 and TRBJ1-4, with D perhaps TRBD1 (5 bases). Germline loops: CDR1 SGHVS, CDR2 FNYEAQ. Trimming removed 3 bases at V and 2 bases at J, with 16 bases between. The length of the CDR3 is 17 residues. This CDR3 is CASSFLGQGWTNEKLFF. The CDR3 nucleotides are TGTGCCAGCAGCTTCCTCGGTCAGGGATGGACTAATGAAAAACTGTTTTTT.

This chain links TRBV28 with TRBJ1-2, with a possible D match to TRBD1 (5 bases). The CDR3 contains 15 residues. The germline V and J ends were trimmed by 4 bases and 3 bases, with 15 bases remaining between them. The germline V gene encodes CDR1 MDHEN and CDR2 SYDVKM. DNA of the CDR3: TGTGCCAGCAGTTCGCCTCGGGGGGGGGACTATGGCTACACCTTC. Translating it yields CASSSPRGGDYGYTF.

The chain recombines TRBV7-2 with TRBJ2-3; weak D call: TRBD2 (6 bases). Between the trimmed V and J ends, which lost 5 bases and 10 bases, there was a span of 13 bases. CDR3 size: 12 residues. The germline V gene encodes CDR1 SGHTA and CDR2 FQGNSA. DNA of the CDR3: TGTGCCAGCAGCCAGATGGAGGGGCCGCAGTATTTT. It translates to CASSQMEGPQYF. Full variable domain (missing parts from reference TRBV7-2 and TRBJ2-3): GAGVSQSPSNKVTEKGKDVELRCDPISGHTALYWYRQSLGQGLEFLIYFQGNSAPDKSGLPSDRFSAERTGGSVSTLTIQRTQQEDSAVYLCASSQMEGPQYFGPGTRLTVL.

This clone was found a few times. This sequence joins TRBV14 and TRBJ2-7; TRBD1 agrees at 9 bases. CDR1 is SGHDN, CDR2 FVKESK, per germline. The CDR3 loop spans 16 amino acids. V dropped 4 bases and J dropped 5; count of bases not matched to a gene: 12. DNA of the CDR3: TGTGCCAGCAGCCCCTCATTCCGGGACAGGGCCCACGAGCAGTACTTC. This codes for CASSPSFRDRAHEQYF.

The rearrangement uses TRBV9 and TRBJ2-7, with D perhaps matching TRBD2 (6 bases). Germline-derived CDR1 and CDR2 are SGDLS and YYNGEE. Trimming took 5 bases from V and 4 from J, leaving 16 bases between them. CDR3 length: 14 amino acids. The CDR3, as DNA: TGTGCCAGCAGTATAAGTTCGGGGGAATACGAGCAGTACTTC. As protein: CASSISSGEYEQYF. The entire variable domain, with the rest obtained from reference TRBV9 and TRBJ2-7, is as follows: DSGVTQTPKHLITATGQRVTLRCSPRSGDLSVYWYQQSLDQGLQFLIQYYNGEERAKGNILERFSAQQFPDLHSELNLSSLELGDSALYFCASSISSGEYEQYFGPGTRLTVT.

The gene calls are TRBV9 and TRBJ2-2; no firm D call. This CDR3 has 13 amino acids. Trimming removed 2 bases at V and 2 bases at J, with 4 bases between. Germline V gives CDR1 SGDLS, CDR2 YYNGEE. The CDR3 sequence: CASSVINTGELFF. CDR3 in DNA: TGTGCCAGCAGCGTTATAAACACCGGGGAGCTGTTTTTT.

The rearrangement links TRBV27 to TRBJ2-7; D unclear. The CDR3 contains 12 residues. Germline V CDR1 and CDR2: MNHEY, SMNVEV (reference sequence). V was trimmed by 2 bases and J by 9 bases, leaving 11 bases between them. Here the CDR3 reads CASSLGESVQYF. In nucleotides, the CDR3 is TGTGCCAGCAGTTTAGGTGAGAGTGTGCAGTACTTC.

This clone was recorded a few times. V is TRBV27 and J is TRBJ2-7; 7 positions agree with TRBD1. Germline assignment: CDR1 MNHEY and CDR2 SMNVEV (reference sequence). Unmatched junction bases numbered 9, after V lost 5 bases and J lost 5 bases. The CDR3 consists of 14 residues. In DNA, the CDR3 is TGTGCCAGCAGTCCCTTTAAGACAGGGCACGAGCAGTACTTC. Its translation is CASSPFKTGHEQYF.

The V call is TRBV5-1, the J call TRBJ2-1; 8 bases fit TRBD2. V was clipped by 4 bases and J by 7 bases; unmatched bases: 13. Germline CDR1 reads SGHRS; CDR2 reads YFSETQ. The CDR3 has 16 residues. CDR3: CASSRLAGGPQNEQFF. The DNA for the CDR3 is TGCGCCAGCAGCCGCCTGGCGGGAGGCCCCCAGAATGAGCAGTTCTTC.

The rearrangement links TRBV28 to TRBJ2-5; 8 nucleotides match TRBD2. The CDR3 loop spans 14 amino acids. CDR1 MDHEN and CDR2 SYDVKM come from the germline V gene. J lost 5 bases, V lost 2 bases, and 4 bases had no gene match. The DNA for the CDR3 is TGTGCCAGCAGTTTACTAGCGGGTGGGGAGACCCAGTACTTC. Amino acids: CASSLLAGGETQYF.

The chain uses TRBV29-1 and TRBJ2-1, with D possibly TRBD2 on 5 matching bases. V dropped 7 bases and J dropped 2 bases, with 12 bases sitting between them. Germline values: CDR1 SQVTM, CDR2 ANQGSEA. The CDR3 is 13 residues long. In DNA form, the CDR3 reads TGCAGCGCACCAACTAGGACCTACAATGAGCAGTTCTTC. This sequence encodes CSAPTRTYNEQFF.

In this sample, this clone turned up once. The chain uses TRBV4-1 and TRBJ2-7; TRBD1 is a possible D gene (6 bases). Germline CDR1 is MGHRA and CDR2 is YSYEKL. Trimming left V 2 bases short and J 1 base short, with 18 bases between. This CDR3 contains 17 residues. CDR3 coding DNA: TGCGCCAGCAGCCAAAGTCCGGCCAGGGGCTTGTCCTACGAGCAGTACTTC. Translated, it gives CASSQSPARGLSYEQYF.

The gene calls are TRBV6-2 or TRBV6-3 and TRBJ1-4; 9 bases are shared with TRBD1. This CDR3 has 16 residues. Germline lookup yields CDR1 MNHEY and CDR2 SVGEGT. J was trimmed by 8 bases and V by 6 bases; bases with no gene match: 13. This CDR3 is CASSDPYRDRVEKLFF. DNA for the CDR3: TGTGCCAGCAGCGATCCTTACCGGGACAGGGTGGAAAAACTGTTTTTT.

V is TRBV27 and J is TRBJ2-4, with D maybe TRBD1 (5 bases). The germline gives CDR1 MNHEY, CDR2 SMNVEV (reference sequence). Trimming took 6 bases from V and 1 from J, leaving 13 bases between them. The CDR3 is 15 amino acids. The CDR3 DNA reads TGTGCCAGCAGGGCAGGGTTCGTGGCCAAAAACATTCAGTACTTC. Its translation: CASRAGFVAKNIQYF.

This chain joins TRBV25-1 and TRBJ2-3; no definite D call. The germline CDR1 and CDR2 sequences are MGHDK and SYGVNS. This CDR3 contains 15 residues. Trimming took 2 bases from V and 3 from J, leaving 12 bases between them. The CDR3 loop reads CASSEISGMTDTQYF. The CDR3 coding sequence is TGTGCCAGCAGTGAAATCAGTGGCATGACAGATACGCAGTATTTT. The whole variable domain, remainder taken from reference TRBV25-1 and TRBJ2-3, is EADIYQTPRYLVIGTGKKITLECSQTMGHDKMYWYQQDPGMELHLIHYSYGVNSTEKGDLSSESTVSRIRTEHFPLTLESARPSHTSQYLCASSEISGMTDTQYFGPGTRLTVL.

This rearrangement joins TRBV15 to TRBJ2-7; 8 bases are a match to TRBD1. Germline CDR1 reads LNHNV; CDR2 reads YYDKDF (reference sequence). The CDR3 contains 14 residues. Trimming removed 0 bases from V and 5 bases from J; junction bases left unmatched: 3. The CDR3 sequence: CATSREQGVDEQYF. The CDR3, as DNA: TGTGCCACCAGCAGAGAACAGGGGGTGGACGAGCAGTACTTC.

The genes are TRBV2 and TRBJ2-7, with 8 bases identical to TRBD2. The CDR3 runs to 14 residues. J was trimmed by 2 bases and V by 6 bases; bases with no gene match: 6. The germline V gene encodes CDR1 SNHLY and CDR2 FYNNEI. The CDR3 DNA follows: TGTGCCAGCAGGGGTAGCGGGGCCACCTACGAGCAGTACTTC. Encoded protein: CASRGSGATYEQYF.

The rearrangement joins TRBV28 to TRBJ2-1; 12 positions agree with TRBD2. Germline V gives CDR1 MDHEN, CDR2 SYDVKM. The CDR3 is 19 amino acids. J was trimmed by 4 bases and V by 4 bases; bases with no gene match: 14. CDR3 region: CASSSIPQTSGGPYNEQFF. As DNA, the CDR3 is TGTGCCAGCAGTTCAATCCCTCAGACTAGCGGGGGACCTTACAATGAGCAGTTCTTC.

This chain joins TRBV5-4 and TRBJ1-2; 7 bases map to TRBD1. Germline CDR1 is SGHNT and CDR2 is YYREEE (reference sequence). V lost 4 bases to trimming and J lost 4 bases; unmatched junction nucleotides: 10. This CDR3 is built from 15 residues. CDR3 nucleotide sequence: TGTGCCAGCAGCCCCCCCGGGACAGCTATCTATGGCTACACCTTC. It is translated as CASSPPGTAIYGYTF.